Given below is one TCR beta chain in context. Germline V gives CDR1 MNHEY, CDR2 SMNVEV (reference sequence). J gave up 3 bases and V 4 bases, and 21 bases lay outside the gene matches. The CDR3 consists of 22 residues. This record belongs to a study of T cell responses to AZD1222 COVID-19 vaccine. The protocol was immunoSEQ multiplex PCR, while the TCRdb copy is restricted to in-frame clones and leaves out a portion. The sample yields 150,000 to 200,000 clones, around 86% seen once. The chain joins TRBV27 to TRBJ2-2; 12 positions agree with TRBD2. This specimen was peripheral blood, taken on day 0 of MenACWY control vaccination. The receptor was isolated from an adult in good health. In DNA, the CDR3 is TGTGCCAGCAGTTCCCTCAGGTTCCGATCTAGCGGGAGGGCGAGGGACACCGGGGAGCTGTTTTTT. This gives the protein CASSSLRFRSSGRARDTGELFF.